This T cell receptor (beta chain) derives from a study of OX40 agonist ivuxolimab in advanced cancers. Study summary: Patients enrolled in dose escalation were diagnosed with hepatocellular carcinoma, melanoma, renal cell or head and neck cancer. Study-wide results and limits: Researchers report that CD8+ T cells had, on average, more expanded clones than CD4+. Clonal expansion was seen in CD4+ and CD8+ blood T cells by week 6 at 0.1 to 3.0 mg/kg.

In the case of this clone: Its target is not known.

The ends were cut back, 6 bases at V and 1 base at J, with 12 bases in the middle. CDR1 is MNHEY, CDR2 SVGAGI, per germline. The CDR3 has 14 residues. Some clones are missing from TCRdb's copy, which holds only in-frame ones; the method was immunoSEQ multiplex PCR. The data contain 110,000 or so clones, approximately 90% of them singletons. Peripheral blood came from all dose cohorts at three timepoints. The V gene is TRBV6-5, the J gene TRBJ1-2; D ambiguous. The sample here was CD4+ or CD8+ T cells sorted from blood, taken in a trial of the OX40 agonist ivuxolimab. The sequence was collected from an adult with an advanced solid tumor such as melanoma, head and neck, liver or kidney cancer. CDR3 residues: CASRTGQVNYGYTF. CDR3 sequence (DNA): TGTGCCAGCAGGACTGGGCAGGTTAACTATGGCTACACCTTC.